Presented here are 32 T cell receptor beta chains from one specimen sequenced in a study of T-cell memory formation after mild COVID-19. TCRdb re-called the 5' RACE reads with MiXCR, one entry per CDR3 protein. The sample includes 110,000 to 150,000 distinct CDR3 sequences, approximately 25% of them seen just once. The sequenced sample consisted of PBMCs or a T cell subset sorted from them (not recorded which). These receptors originate from an adult woman who had mild COVID-19 (a few samples of this study predate the infection). Cell type and time point are not known.

The rearrangement joins TRBV9 to TRBJ1-1; 9 bases are a match to TRBD1. Looked up from germline, CDR1 is SGDLS and CDR2 is YYNGEE. V dropped 3 bases and J dropped 4; count of bases not matched to a gene: 7. The CDR3 contains 15 residues. The CDR3 protein is CASSEGQGQITEAFF. Written as DNA, the CDR3 is TGTGCCAGCAGCGAGGGACAGGGTCAAATCACTGAAGCTTTCTTT. Filled out from reference TRBV9 and TRBJ1-1, the complete variable domain reads DSGVTQTPKHLITATGQRVTLRCSPRSGDLSVYWYQQSLDQGLQFLIQYYNGEERAKGNILERFSAQQFPDLHSELNLSSLELGDSALYFCASSEGQGQITEAFFGQGTRLTVV.

This sequence joins TRBV6-5 and TRBJ2-7; the match to TRBD2 covers 11 bases. CDR3 length: 15 amino acids. V shed 6 bases and J 3 bases; nucleotides not matched to a gene: 7. From germline, CDR1 is MNHEY and CDR2 SVGAGI. The CDR3 DNA reads TGTGCCAGCAGCTCTGGGACTAGCGGAAACTACGAGCAGTACTTC. Residues: CASSSGTSGNYEQYF.

This chain uses TRBV7-2 with TRBJ1-5; D gene uncertain. Trimming removed 3 bases from V and 0 bases from J, with 0 bases in between. Germline V gene sequence: CDR1 SGHTA, CDR2 FQGNSA. This CDR3 contains 12 residues. CDR3 region: CASSFSNQPQHF. Written as DNA, the CDR3 is TGTGCCAGCAGCTTTAGCAATCAGCCCCAGCATTTT.

The CDR3 region is CAISESSGNAEAFF. The CDR3 nucleotides are TGTGCCATCAGTGAGTCGTCAGGGAACGCAGAAGCTTTCTTT. The chain carries TRBV10-3 and TRBJ1-1, with D possibly being TRBD1 (5 bases). V shed 0 bases and J shed 8 bases, with 13 bases lying between them. The CDR3 spans 14 residues. The germline V gene encodes CDR1 ENHRY and CDR2 SYGVKD.

The chain combines TRBV7-9 with TRBJ2-1; 7 nucleotides align to TRBD1. V was pared by 6 bases and J by 12 bases, with 2 bases of the junction left unmatched. Germline V gene lookup returns CDR1 SEHNR and CDR2 FQNEAQ (reference sequence). The CDR3 loop spans 10 amino acids. The DNA for the CDR3 is TGTGCCAGCAGAGGGACAGCGCAGTTCTTC. This sequence encodes CASRGTAQFF.

This clonotype appeared a single time. The chain employs TRBV5-1 and TRBJ2-3; 8 bases fit TRBD2. The CDR3 consists of 15 residues. Germline CDR1 and CDR2: SGHRS and YFSETQ. J gave up 3 bases and V 7 bases, and 10 bases lay outside the gene matches. The CDR3 DNA follows: TGCGCCAGCTATCTTGCGGGAGGAATAACAGATACGCAGTATTTT. Translating it yields CASYLAGGITDTQYF.

The V and J genes are TRBV11-2 and TRBJ2-1; D is perhaps TRBD2 (6 bases). CDR1 SGHAT and CDR2 FQNNGV come from the germline V gene. V was cut by 3 bases and J by 6 bases, with 15 bases left in between. CDR3 length: 15 amino acids. CDR3 nucleotide sequence: TGTGCCAGCAGCTTCCGGGACTGGATTCCCAATGAGCAGTTCTTC. This sequence encodes CASSFRDWIPNEQFF. The complete variable domain, with remaining parts taken from reference TRBV11-2 and TRBJ2-1, reads EAGVAQSPRYKIIEKRQSVAFWCNPISGHATLYWYQQILGQGPKLLIQFQNNGVVDDSQLPKDRFSAERLKGVDSTLKIQPAKLEDSAVYLCASSFRDWIPNEQFFGPGTRLTVL.

In this sample, this clonotype turned up a few times. The V call is TRBV10-3, the J call TRBJ2-7, with TRBD1 as a possible D gene (7 bases). The CDR3 sequence is 14 residues long. CDR1 is ENHRY and CDR2 is SYGVKD in the germline V gene. V lost 0 bases and J lost 5, with 11 bases in between. CDR3 in amino acids: CAISESGRGDEQYF. The CDR3 DNA reads TGTGCCATCAGTGAGTCGGGCAGGGGGGACGAGCAGTACTTC.

This clonotype turned up a few times. This chain uses TRBV4-3 with TRBJ2-5; a weak D match, TRBD1 (6 bases). The CDR3 is made up of 15 amino acids. CDR1 and CDR2 (germline): LGHNA, YSLEER. Trimming took off 1 base at V and 4 bases at J, with 13 bases between the two ends. The CDR3 sequence is CASSQGSGAGETQYF. Here the CDR3 DNA reads TGCGCCAGCAGCCAAGGCTCAGGGGCGGGAGAGACCCAGTACTTC.

This clonotype was counted only a few times. The V call is TRBV10-3, the J call TRBJ2-3, with D perhaps TRBD1 (6 bases). The germline gives CDR1 ENHRY, CDR2 SYGVKD. Trimming stripped 4 bases from V and 1 base from J, with 12 bases between. This CDR3 has 15 residues. This chain's CDR3 is CAISAGAGGTDTQYF. DNA of the CDR3: TGTGCCATCAGTGCAGGTGCAGGGGGCACAGATACGCAGTATTTT.

Only one count was recorded for this clonotype. This chain connects TRBV12-3 or TRBV12-4 to TRBJ2-5; possibly TRBD2 for D (6 bases). Trimming removed 6 bases from V and 4 bases from J, with 15 bases in between. This CDR3 is built from 14 residues. CDR3 nucleotide sequence: TGTGCCAGCAGCCCCGGGGGTAGGCGAGAGACCCAGTACTTC. The encoded protein is CASSPGGRRETQYF.

The J gene is TRBJ2-7, the V gene TRBV27, with 10 bases identical to TRBD2. Germline trimming cut 5 bases from V and 7 bases from J; bases unmatched to any gene: 5. CDR3 length: 13 residues. Germline values: CDR1 MNHEY, CDR2 SMNVEV (reference sequence). This chain's CDR3 is CASSPTSGEEQYF. As DNA, the CDR3 is TGTGCCAGCAGTCCAACTAGCGGGGAGGAGCAGTACTTC.

This clonotype came up a few times. Germline is not matched at one junction end, which may reflect a read error. This chain connects TRBV5-1 to TRBJ1-1; 8 bases agree with TRBD1. CDR3 length equals 16 residues. Germline loops: CDR1 SGHRS, CDR2 YFSETQ. The CDR3 DNA sequence: TGCGCCAGCAGCTCGGTAGGGGACAGGCCGAACCCTGAAGCTTTCTTT. Its protein product is CASSSVGDRPNPEAFF.

This clonotype was observed at least ten times. The chain carries TRBV6-2 or TRBV6-3 and TRBJ2-1; 11 bases align to TRBD2. The germline CDR1 and CDR2 sequences are MNHEY and SVGEGT. V shed 2 bases, J shed 2 bases, and the junction held 5 bases outside the gene matches. The CDR3 runs 17 residues. The CDR3 coding sequence is TGTGCCAGCAGTTACCACGAGACTAGCGGGACCTACAATGAGCAGTTCTTC. Its translation: CASSYHETSGTYNEQFF.

In this sample, this clonotype turned up a few times. This chain uses TRBV3-1 with TRBJ2-3; unclear D gene. The CDR3 has 12 amino acids. The V end was cut by 4 bases, the J end by 6 bases, with 8 bases between. Per germline, CDR1 LGHDT and CDR2 YNNKEL (reference sequence). CDR3 region: CASSLGEDTQYF. DNA of the CDR3: TGTGCCAGCAGCCTGGGCGAGGATACGCAGTATTTT.

The chain joins TRBV7-9 to TRBJ2-1, with TRBD2 matching over 13 bases. V shed 4 bases and J 5 bases; nucleotides not matched to a gene: 5. Germline V lookup: CDR1 SEHNR, CDR2 FQNEAQ (reference sequence). The CDR3 extends over 16 amino acids. As DNA, the CDR3 is TGTGCCAGCAGCTGGGGGACTAGCGGGACAAACAATGAGCAGTTCTTC. It encodes CASSWGTSGTNNEQFF. Looking up the rest from reference TRBV7-9 and TRBJ2-1 gives the full variable domain: DTGVSQNPRHKITKRGQNVTFRCDPISEHNRLYWYRQTLGQGPEFLTYFQNEAQLEKSRLLSDRFSAERPKGSFSTLEIQRTEQGDSAMYLCASSWGTSGTNNEQFFGPGTRLTVL.

This clonotype has more than one count but fewer than ten. The genes are TRBV19 and TRBJ1-2; D is unresolved. Germline V gene sequence: CDR1 LNHDA, CDR2 SQIVND (reference sequence). This CDR3 is built from 13 residues. Trimming took 6 bases from V and 2 from J, leaving 10 bases between them. CDR3 loop: CASRSGLNYGYTF. The DNA of the CDR3 is TGTGCCAGTAGGTCCGGACTGAACTATGGCTACACCTTC. The full variable domain, with the rest looked up from reference TRBV19 and TRBJ1-2, is DGGITQSPKYLFRKEGQNVTLSCEQNLNHDAMYWYRQDPGQGLRLIYYSQIVNDFQKGDIAEGYSVSREKKESFPLTVTSAQKNPTAFYLCASRSGLNYGYTFGSGTRLTVV.

The chain is built from TRBV12-5 and TRBJ2-3; TRBD2 agrees at 10 bases. Trimming at V came to 3 bases and at J to 2 bases, leaving 8 bases not matched to a gene. The CDR3 is 17 residues long. Germline lookup yields CDR1 LGHNT and CDR2 FRNRAP. CDR3 sequence reads: CASGFQTSGAPTDTQYF. CDR3 nucleotide sequence: TGTGCTAGTGGTTTCCAAACTAGCGGGGCACCCACAGATACGCAGTATTTT.

This clonotype was seen a few times. This chain links TRBV18 with TRBJ2-7; 8 bases map to TRBD1. CDR1 KGHSH and CDR2 LQKENI come from the germline V gene. CDR3 length: 14 amino acids. J was trimmed by 5 bases and V by 6 bases; bases with no gene match: 9. CDR3 coding DNA: TGTGCCAGCTCCCCGTCCGACAGGGGTGACGAGCAGTACTTC. This codes for CASSPSDRGDEQYF.

The J gene is TRBJ2-3, the V gene TRBV27; TRBD1 aligns across 8 bases. The CDR3 contains 15 residues. Trimming took 6 bases from V and 4 from J; bases not matched to a gene: 9. Germline CDR1 MNHEY, CDR2 SMNVEV (reference sequence). CDR3 residues: CASRHPGQVADTQYF. CDR3 bases: TGTGCCAGCAGGCATCCGGGACAGGTCGCAGATACGCAGTATTTT.

In this sample, this clonotype turned up a few times. V gene TRBV5-1 combines with J gene TRBJ2-2; 13 bases line up with TRBD2. CDR3 size: 17 residues. From germline, CDR1 is SGHRS and CDR2 YFSETQ. Germline trimming cut 0 bases from V and 7 bases from J; bases unmatched to any gene: 6. CDR3 protein: CASSLGTSGRFHGELFF. CDR3 DNA: TGCGCCAGCAGCTTGGGGACTAGCGGGAGATTCCACGGGGAGCTGTTTTTT.

A few counts support this clonotype. This chain's CDR3 is CASSPTSTGELFF. The CDR3 coding sequence is TGTGCCAGCAGCCCAACCTCCACCGGGGAGCTGTTTTTT. The rearrangement joins TRBV7-9 to TRBJ2-2; D gene unclear. The ends were cut back, 5 bases at V and 4 bases at J, with 8 bases in the middle. This CDR3 region has 13 residues. From germline, CDR1 is SEHNR and CDR2 FQNEAQ (reference sequence).

This clonotype was counted a few times. The V gene is TRBV10-3, the J gene TRBJ2-5; D not resolved. V lost 3 bases to trimming and J lost 5 bases, with 19 bases between them. Germline V gene sequence: CDR1 ENHRY, CDR2 SYGVKD. CDR3 length: 16 residues. The CDR3 DNA reads as TGTGCCATCAGTGAAATCGAGACACCTCTGGGGGAGACCCAGTACTTC. It yields the protein CAISEIETPLGETQYF.

V and J are TRBV19 and TRBJ1-1; D is uncertain. V shed 10 bases and J shed 8 bases, with 17 bases lying between them. Germline CDR1 and CDR2: LNHDA and SQIVND (reference sequence). This CDR3 has 12 residues. In DNA form, the CDR3 reads TGTGCCACACTAGGTCGGGGTACAGAAGCTTTCTTT. This gives the protein CATLGRGTEAFF.

V and J are TRBV6-5 and TRBJ2-7; D is tentatively TRBD1 or TRBD2 (5 bases each). The V gene's germline CDR1 is MNHEY and CDR2 SVGAGI. V was shortened by 5 bases and J by 5 bases, with 22 bases between the two germline ends. This CDR3 is 16 amino acids long. The CDR3 sequence is CASSAIPRDRGNEQYF. DNA for the CDR3: TGTGCCAGCAGTGCAATACCCCGTGACAGAGGGAACGAGCAGTACTTC.

Only a few counts were recorded for this clonotype. The chain couples TRBV12-3 or TRBV12-4 to TRBJ1-2; a possible D gene is TRBD1 (5 bases). The length of the CDR3 is 13 residues. V lost 7 bases, J lost 3 bases, and 12 bases lay in between. Here the CDR3 reads CASNQGFHYGYTF. CDR3 bases: TGTGCCAGCAACCAGGGTTTTCACTATGGCTACACCTTC.

DNA for the CDR3: TGTGCCAGCAGCCATCCAGTACGCCGGGGACTAGCGGGGAGCACAGATACGCAGTATTTT. Amino acids: CASSHPVRRGLAGSTDTQYF. V and J are TRBV3-1 and TRBJ2-3; 13 positions match TRBD2. V dropped 3 bases and J dropped 0; count of bases not matched to a gene: 12. Looked up from germline, CDR1 is LGHDT and CDR2 is YNNKEL (reference sequence). The CDR3 consists of 20 residues.

This chain uses TRBV13 with TRBJ2-7; maybe TRBD1 (6 bases). Germline V gene lookup returns CDR1 PRHDT and CDR2 FYEKMQ (reference sequence). The CDR3 totals 14 residues. Deletions cut 2 bases from V and 2 bases from J, with 10 bases between. The CDR3 spells CASSLRDKTYEQYF. CDR3 coding DNA: TGTGCCAGCAGCTTAAGGGACAAGACCTACGAGCAGTACTTC. The full variable domain, its missing parts supplied by reference TRBV13 and TRBJ2-7, is AAGVIQSPRHLIKEKRETATLKCYPIPRHDTVYWYQQGPGQDPQFLISFYEKMQSDKGSIPDRFSAQQFSDYHSELNMSSLELGDSALYFCASSLRDKTYEQYFGPGTRLTVT.

This clonotype was detected only a few times. The V gene is TRBV2, the J gene TRBJ1-1; possibly TRBD1 for D (6 bases). V was trimmed by 6 bases and J by 4 bases, leaving 27 bases between them. Germline V lookup: CDR1 SNHLY, CDR2 FYNNEI. This CDR3 spans 18 amino acids. The CDR3 nucleotides are TGTGCCAGCAGCGGAAGCAAGCACCAGGGGCGGCTAACCACTGAAGCTTTCTTT. Translation: CASSGSKHQGRLTTEAFF. The complete variable domain, with remaining parts taken from reference TRBV2 and TRBJ1-1, reads EPEVTQTPSHQVTQMGQEVILRCVPISNHLYFYWYRQILGQKVEFLVSFYNNEISEKSEIFDDQFSVERPDGSNFTLKIRSTKLEDSAMYFCASSGSKHQGRLTTEAFFGQGTRLTVV.

The sample holds a few counts of this clonotype. V and J are TRBV24-1 and TRBJ2-1; no firm D call. Germline V lookup: CDR1 KGHDR, CDR2 SFDVKD. V was trimmed by 6 bases and J by 7 bases, leaving 9 bases between them. This CDR3 is 12 amino acids long. The chain's CDR3 is CATSPGINEQFF. CDR3 sequence (DNA): TGTGCCACCAGTCCAGGAATAAATGAGCAGTTCTTC.

V and J are TRBV15 and TRBJ1-6; D possibly corresponds to TRBD1 (6 bases). CDR1 is LNHNV, CDR2 YYDKDF, per germline (reference sequence). The CDR3 is 14 amino acids. Between the trimmed V and J ends, which lost 5 bases and 9 bases, there was a span of 14 bases. CDR3 DNA: TGTGCCACCAGCCCACTGGGGGCGGGTTCACCCCTCCACTTT. Its protein product is CATSPLGAGSPLHF.

V and J are TRBV6-5 and TRBJ2-7, with no clear D. CDR1 is MNHEY, CDR2 SVGAGI, per germline. This CDR3 contains 11 residues. The germline V and J ends were trimmed by 6 bases and 5 bases, with 8 bases remaining between them. The CDR3 loop is CASSSGNEQYF. The CDR3 bases are TGTGCCAGCAGCTCTGGGAACGAGCAGTACTTC.